Listed here are 21 T cell receptor beta chains from one sample, sequenced in a study of T cells after posttransplantation cyclophosphamide. Sequencing was performed with immunoSEQ multiplex PCR; in TCRdb, only in-frame clones are kept and a portion is missing. This table has 5,000 or so clones, 70% to 85% appearing once. Busulfan-fludarabine conditioning, marrow transplant, and cyclophosphamide on days +3 and +4 were administered. The sample in question was PBMCs, obtained after allogeneic stem cell transplant with posttransplant cyclophosphamide. These TCRs come from a male patient between 55 and 70 years old who received an allogeneic stem cell transplant from an unrelated donor, was CMV-positive, and had no GVHD. Some T cells may have come from the graft donor.

The chain is built from TRBV30 and TRBJ2-7; D is perhaps TRBD2 (5 bases). Trimming pared 2 bases from V and 6 bases from J, leaving 14 bases between. This CDR3 comprises 13 residues. From germline, CDR1 is GTSNPN and CDR2 SVGIG (reference sequence). The CDR3 DNA reads TGTGCCTGGAGTTCGATGAGGGCTAGCGAGCAGTACTTC. Translating gives CAWSSMRASEQYF.

This chain links TRBV19 with TRBJ2-6; 7 positions match TRBD1. Unmatched junction bases numbered 7, after V lost 4 bases and J lost 4 bases. This CDR3 is 16 amino acids long. Per the germline V gene, CDR1 is LNHDA and CDR2 is SQIVND (reference sequence). The CDR3 protein is CASSTYRGSGANVLTF. CDR3 nucleotides: TGTGCCAGTAGTACCTACAGGGGTTCCGGGGCCAACGTCCTGACTTTC.

V gene TRBV7-9 combines with J gene TRBJ2-7; the match to TRBD1 covers 8 bases. Germline values: CDR1 SEHNR, CDR2 FQNEAQ (reference sequence). CDR3 length: 15 amino acids. V was clipped by 5 bases and J by 3 bases; unmatched bases: 9. The CDR3 DNA sequence: TGTGCCAGCAGCGAGCGACAGGGGTGGGACTACGAGCAGTACTTC. It codes for CASSERQGWDYEQYF.

The chain recombines TRBV7-6 with TRBJ2-5; 8 nucleotides line up with TRBD2. Germline-derived CDR1 and CDR2 are SGHVS and FNYEAQ. This CDR3 comprises 16 residues. The V segment lost 4 bases and the J segment 10 bases; nucleotides outside the gene matches: 17. As DNA, the CDR3 is TGTGCCAGCAGCTCGAGGGTACTAGCGGCGGAGATGGGCCAGTACTTC. Amino acid sequence: CASSSRVLAAEMGQYF.

This rearrangement joins TRBV4-2 to TRBJ2-3; 10 nucleotides line up with TRBD2. CDR1 and CDR2 (germline): LGHNA, YNFKEQ. The CDR3 consists of 16 residues. V was clipped by 4 bases and J by 8 bases; unmatched bases: 12. CDR3 nucleotide sequence: TGTGCCAGCAGCCCATTCGCCACTAGCGGGGTTGTTACGCAGTATTTT. Translation gives CASSPFATSGVVTQYF.

The chain couples TRBV30 to TRBJ2-1, with 8 bases matching TRBD2. Germline V gene lookup returns CDR1 GTSNPN and CDR2 SVGIG (reference sequence). The CDR3 sequence is 15 residues long. Unmatched junction bases numbered 11, after V lost 4 bases and J lost 6 bases. The CDR3 nucleotides read TGTGCCTGGAATCACGGGGGGGGAAGAAGCAATGAGCAGTTCTTC. Protein sequence: CAWNHGGGRSNEQFF.

The V gene is TRBV4-3, the J gene TRBJ2-3, with 10 nucleotides matching TRBD2. The CDR3 is 17 amino acids. The junction had 11 bases not matched to a gene; V was cut back by 0 bases and J by 8 bases. Germline CDR1 LGHNA, CDR2 YSLEER. The DNA for the CDR3 is TGCGCCAGCAGCCAAGATCGAGCGGGAGGGCCATCGGGTACGCAGTATTTT. Translating gives CASSQDRAGGPSGTQYF.

The chain couples TRBV4-3 to TRBJ2-7, with D perhaps matching TRBD2 (5 bases). The CDR3 covers 13 residues. V lost 3 bases, J lost 7 bases, and 13 bases lay in between. The germline V gene has CDR1 LGHNA and CDR2 YSLEER. In DNA, the CDR3 is TGCGCCAGCAGCCATAGCGTCAGTCGTGAGCAGTACTTC. It encodes CASSHSVSREQYF.

This clone turned up a few times. The chain has TRBV20-1 and TRBJ1-1, with D uncertain. The germline gives CDR1 DFQATT, CDR2 SNEGSKA (reference sequence). Trimming removed 3 bases at V and 6 bases at J, with 8 bases between. This CDR3 is built from 11 residues. Here the CDR3 reads CSARAASEAFF. Here the CDR3 DNA reads TGCAGTGCTAGGGCGGCCTCTGAAGCTTTCTTT.

The rearrangement links TRBV11-2 to TRBJ2-3, with 13 bases matching TRBD2. CDR3 length: 14 amino acids. After removal of 8 bases from V and 4 bases from J, the junction contained 3 bases not matched to a gene. Germline CDR1 reads SGHAT; CDR2 reads FQNNGV. The CDR3 here is CASGTSGNADTQYF. CDR3 DNA: TGTGCCAGCGGGACTAGCGGGAATGCAGATACGCAGTATTTT.

The gene calls are TRBV6-6 and TRBJ1-1, with TRBD1 matching over 9 bases. Germline V gene data show CDR1 as MNHNY and CDR2 as SVGAGI (reference sequence). The CDR3 has 14 residues. The junction had 8 bases not matched to a gene; V was cut back by 4 bases and J by 8 bases. CDR3 residues: CASSSLGGQGEAFF. CDR3 coding DNA: TGTGCCAGCAGTTCTCTCGGGGGACAGGGAGAAGCTTTCTTT.

This sequence joins TRBV14 and TRBJ2-1, with 8 bases matching TRBD2. This CDR3 region has 17 residues. Germline CDR1 and CDR2: SGHDN and FVKESK. Trimming at V came to 0 bases and at J to 6 bases, leaving 10 bases not matched to a gene. The CDR3: CASSQERPAGGPNEQFF. DNA for the CDR3: TGTGCCAGCAGCCAAGAAAGGCCCGCGGGGGGCCCCAATGAGCAGTTCTTC.

This clone was found once. J is TRBJ1-2 and V is TRBV7-2; D is perhaps TRBD1 (5 bases). CDR1 is SGHTA, CDR2 FQGNSA, per germline. The CDR3 length is 14 residues. Trimming cost V 1 base and J 1 base, with 7 bases left between them. CDR3 sequence reads: CASSLGRGNYGYTF. The CDR3 nucleotides read TGTGCCAGCAGCTTAGGGAGGGGTAACTATGGCTACACCTTC.

V gene TRBV18 combines with J gene TRBJ2-2, with 7 nucleotides matching TRBD1. The CDR3 runs to 16 residues. Germline CDR1 is KGHSH and CDR2 is LQKENI. Trimming cost V 3 bases and J 2 bases; bases outside gene matches: 6. The CDR3 DNA sequence: TGTGCCAGCTCACCCAACAGGGGCATTAACACCGGGGAGCTGTTTTTT. Its translation: CASSPNRGINTGELFF.

In the case of this clone: The same CDR3 arises from other DNA sequences in this sample as well. J is TRBJ2-1 and V is TRBV5-6; the D gene is possibly TRBD1 (6 bases). Germline V CDR1 and CDR2: SGHDT, YYEEEE. V was pared by 0 bases and J by 6 bases, with 7 bases between. The CDR3 loop spans 13 amino acids. In nucleotides, the CDR3 is TGTGCCAGCAGCTTGGACAGGGTCAATGAGCAGTTCTTC. It codes for CASSLDRVNEQFF.

The chain couples TRBV2 to TRBJ1-5; a possible D gene is TRBD1 (5 bases). V was cut by 2 bases and J by 11 bases, with 16 bases left in between. Per germline, CDR1 SNHLY and CDR2 FYNNEI. This CDR3 spans 14 amino acids. The CDR3 region has the DNA TGTGCCAGCAGTGAACGCACGGCGGGGGGGGCCCAGCATTTT. This sequence encodes CASSERTAGGAQHF.

This clone appeared a single time. The V gene is TRBV18, the J gene TRBJ1-2; 7 nucleotides align to TRBD1. This CDR3 is built from 16 residues. CDR1 is KGHSH, CDR2 LQKENI, per germline. Germline trimming cut 2 bases from V and 6 bases from J; bases unmatched to any gene: 12. The CDR3 region has the DNA TGTGCCAGCTCACCATCAAGGAGGCAGGGGGATGATGGCTACACCTTC. It yields the protein CASSPSRRQGDDGYTF.

V and J are TRBV27 and TRBJ2-7; D is ambiguous. Trimming pared 8 bases from V and 0 bases from J, leaving 5 bases between. CDR3 length: 11 residues. Germline V gene sequence: CDR1 MNHEY, CDR2 SMNVEV (reference sequence). The CDR3 DNA is TGTGCCAGCCTGAGCTCCTACGAGCAGTACTTC. This encodes CASLSSYEQYF.

This chain uses TRBV9 with TRBJ1-1; the D gene is possibly TRBD1 (6 bases). Trimming cost V 5 bases and J 0 bases, with 8 bases left between them. Looked up from germline, CDR1 is SGDLS and CDR2 is YYNGEE. The CDR3 runs to 13 residues. DNA of the CDR3: TGTGCCAGCAGGGGACAACTGAACACTGAAGCTTTCTTT. It encodes CASRGQLNTEAFF.

The V call is TRBV11-2, the J call TRBJ1-4, with 8 nucleotides matching TRBD1. CDR1 SGHAT and CDR2 FQNNGV come from the germline V gene. The CDR3 loop spans 12 amino acids. With V trimmed by 3 bases and J by 14 bases, 5 bases remained unmatched. CDR3: CASSLSRDRLFF. For the CDR3, the DNA is TGTGCCAGCAGCTTGAGCCGGGACAGGCTGTTTTTT.

The table lists this clone with a count of one. This sequence joins TRBV15 and TRBJ2-5; 8 bases match TRBD2. Germline V gene sequence: CDR1 LNHNV, CDR2 YYDKDF (reference sequence). The CDR3 totals 15 residues. Losses at the gene ends were 3 bases for V and 5 bases for J; bases not matched to a gene: 8. The CDR3 sequence is CATSRGAGLGETQYF. In DNA, the CDR3 is TGTGCCACCAGCAGGGGAGCGGGACTAGGGGAGACCCAGTACTTC.